This paragraph reports one T cell receptor (beta chain). Clones were sequenced by immunoSEQ multiplex PCR, and TCRdb holds only the in-frame ones, with some missing. The sample lists about 280,000 clones; about 83% were seen once. The sample comes from a study of blood T cell repertoires in COVID-19. Cohorts were based on clinical histories the participants reported. V was trimmed by 5 bases and J by 3 bases, leaving 11 bases between them. Germline CDR1 is MGHDK and CDR2 is SYGVNS. This CDR3 has 13 amino acids. J is TRBJ2-7 and V is TRBV25-1; D gene ambiguous. Source material: PBMCs or T cells enriched from blood (not recorded which). This sequence was found in a woman aged 40 to 50 who had recovered from COVID-19. CDR3 bases: TGTGCCAGCAGTTCGAACAGTTACTACGAGCAGTACTTC. Encoded protein: CASSSNSYYEQYF.